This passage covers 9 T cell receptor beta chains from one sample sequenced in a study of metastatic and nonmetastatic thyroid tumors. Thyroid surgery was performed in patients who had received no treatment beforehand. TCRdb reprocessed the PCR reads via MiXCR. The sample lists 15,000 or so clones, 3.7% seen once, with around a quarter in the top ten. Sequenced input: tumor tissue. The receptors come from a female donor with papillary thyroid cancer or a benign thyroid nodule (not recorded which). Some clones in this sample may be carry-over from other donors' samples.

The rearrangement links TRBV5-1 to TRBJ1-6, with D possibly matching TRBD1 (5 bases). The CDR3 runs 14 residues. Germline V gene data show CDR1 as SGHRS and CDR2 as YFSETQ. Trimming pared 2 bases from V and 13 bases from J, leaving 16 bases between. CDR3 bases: TGCGCCAGCAGCTTAGAGACAGCCCCAAGTCCCCTCCACTTT. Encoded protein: CASSLETAPSPLHF.

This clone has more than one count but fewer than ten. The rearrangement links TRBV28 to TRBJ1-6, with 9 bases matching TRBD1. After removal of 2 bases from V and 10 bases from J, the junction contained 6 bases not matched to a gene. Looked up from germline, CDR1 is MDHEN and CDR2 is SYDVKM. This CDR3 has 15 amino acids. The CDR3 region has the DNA TGTGCCAGCAGTTTAGGGGACAGGGAACGGTCACCCCTCCACTTT. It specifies CASSLGDRERSPLHF.

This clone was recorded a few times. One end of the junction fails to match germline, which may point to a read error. This CDR3 reads CASSSDPGPRSAANVLTF. The CDR3 nucleotides read TGTGCCAGCAGCTCCGACCCGGGGCCCCGCTCTGCGGCCAACGTCCTGACTTTC. V usage is TRBV7-9 and J usage is TRBJ2-6; D could derive from TRBD1 or TRBD2 (5 bases each). The CDR3 runs to 18 residues. The germline V gene has CDR1 SEHNR and CDR2 FQNEAQ (reference sequence).

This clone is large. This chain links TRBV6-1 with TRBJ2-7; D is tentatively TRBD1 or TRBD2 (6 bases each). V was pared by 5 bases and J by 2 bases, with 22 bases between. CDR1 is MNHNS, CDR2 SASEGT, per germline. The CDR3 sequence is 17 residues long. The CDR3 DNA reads TGTGCCAGCAGTCTCGGGAGAGGGGCAGGGGCAGCCTACGAGCAGTACTTC. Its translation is CASSLGRGAGAAYEQYF.

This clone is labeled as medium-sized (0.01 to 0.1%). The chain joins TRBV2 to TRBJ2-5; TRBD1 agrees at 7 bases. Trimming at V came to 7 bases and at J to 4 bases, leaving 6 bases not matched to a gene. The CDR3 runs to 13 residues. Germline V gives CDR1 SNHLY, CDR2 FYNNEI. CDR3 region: CASTRSGGETQYF. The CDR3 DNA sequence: TGTGCCAGCACAAGGTCAGGGGGAGAGACCCAGTACTTC.

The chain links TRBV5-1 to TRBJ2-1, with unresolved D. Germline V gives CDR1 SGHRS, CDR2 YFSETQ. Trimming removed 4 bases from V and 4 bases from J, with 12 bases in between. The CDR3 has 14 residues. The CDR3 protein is CASSPGHGYNEQFF. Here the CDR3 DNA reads TGCGCCAGCAGCCCCGGTCATGGGTACAATGAGCAGTTCTTC. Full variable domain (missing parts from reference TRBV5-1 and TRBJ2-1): KAGVTQTPRYLIKTRGQQVTLSCSPISGHRSVSWYQQTPGQGLQFLFEYFSETQRNKGNFPGRFSGRQFSNSRSEMNVSTLELGDSALYLCASSPGHGYNEQFFGPGTRLTVL.

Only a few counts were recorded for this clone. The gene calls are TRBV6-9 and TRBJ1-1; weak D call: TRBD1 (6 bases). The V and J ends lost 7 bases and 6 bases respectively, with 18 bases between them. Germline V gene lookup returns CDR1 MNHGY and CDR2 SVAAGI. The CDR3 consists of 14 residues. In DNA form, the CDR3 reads TGTGCCAGCATTTACCGGGGCGGGGGCGCTGAAGCTTTCTTT. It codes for CASIYRGGGAEAFF.

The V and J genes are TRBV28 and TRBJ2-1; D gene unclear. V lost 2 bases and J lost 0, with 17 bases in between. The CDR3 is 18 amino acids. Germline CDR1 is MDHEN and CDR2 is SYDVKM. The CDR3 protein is CASSLMGIPPFSYNEQFF. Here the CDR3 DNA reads TGTGCCAGCAGTTTAATGGGCATCCCTCCTTTCTCCTACAATGAGCAGTTCTTC.

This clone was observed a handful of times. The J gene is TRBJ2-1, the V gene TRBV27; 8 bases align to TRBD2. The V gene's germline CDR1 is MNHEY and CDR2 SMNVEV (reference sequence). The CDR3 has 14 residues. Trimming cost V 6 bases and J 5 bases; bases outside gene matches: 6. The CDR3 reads CASRPAGVDNEQFF. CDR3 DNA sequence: TGTGCCAGCAGACCAGCGGGAGTCGACAATGAGCAGTTCTTC.